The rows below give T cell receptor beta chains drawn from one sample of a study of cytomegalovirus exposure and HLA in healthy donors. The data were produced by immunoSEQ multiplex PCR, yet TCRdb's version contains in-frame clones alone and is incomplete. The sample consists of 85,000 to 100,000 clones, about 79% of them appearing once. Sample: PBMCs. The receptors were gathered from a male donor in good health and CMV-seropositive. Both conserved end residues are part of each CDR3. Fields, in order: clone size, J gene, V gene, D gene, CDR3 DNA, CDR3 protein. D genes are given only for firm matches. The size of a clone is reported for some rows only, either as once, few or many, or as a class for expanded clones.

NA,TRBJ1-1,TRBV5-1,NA,TGCGCCAGCAGCATGCAGACATTGAACACTGAAGCTTTCTTT,CASSMQTLNTEAFF
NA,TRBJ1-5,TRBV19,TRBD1,TGTGCCAGTAGTTCGGTCTACGGGACAGGGGTCGGTCAGCCCCAGCATTTT,CASSSVYGTGVGQPQHF
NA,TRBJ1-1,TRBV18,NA,TGTGCCAGCTCACCCCCGGGGGAAGGCTTAATAAGGGCTGAAGCTTTCTTT,CASSPPGEGLIRAEAFF
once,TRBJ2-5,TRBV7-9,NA,TGTGCCAGCAGCTCGGACTTAGGAGAGACCCAGTACTTC,CASSSDLGETQYF
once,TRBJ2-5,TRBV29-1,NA,TGCAGCGTTTCGTCCGAAGAGACCCAGTACTTC,CSVSSEETQYF
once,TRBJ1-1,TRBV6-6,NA,TGTGCCAGCAGTTTTAAGAACACTGAAGCTTTCTTT,CASSFKNTEAFF
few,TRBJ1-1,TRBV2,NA,TGTGCCAGCAGTGCAAACAGGGACACTGAAGCTTTCTTT,CASSANRDTEAFF
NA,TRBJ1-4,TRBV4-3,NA,TGCGCCAGCAGCCAACAGACTTCTAATGAAAAACTGTTTTTT,CASSQQTSNEKLFF
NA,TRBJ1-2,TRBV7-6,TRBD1,TGTGCCAGCAGCCCCGGGGGTCAGACAGGGATCACCTTC,CASSPGGQTGITF
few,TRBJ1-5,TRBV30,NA,TGTGCCTGGAGTGTAGGACAGACCAATCAGCCCCAGCATTTT,CAWSVGQTNQPQHF
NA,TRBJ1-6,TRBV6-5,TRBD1,TGTGCCAGCAGCAGAGGGGGCGCGGATAATTCACCCCTCCACTTT,CASSRGGADNSPLHF
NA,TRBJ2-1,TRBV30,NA,TGTGCCTGGAGTGTACGGTTTCCTACAGGGTCAATTTCCTACAATGAGCAGTTCTTC,CAWSVRFPTGSISYNEQFF
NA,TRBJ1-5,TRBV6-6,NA,TGTGCCAGCAGGCCGGACTTAGTTCAGCCCCAGCATTTT,CASRPDLVQPQHF
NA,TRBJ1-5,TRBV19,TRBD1,TGTGCCAGTAGTCTAAAGACAGGGGGCAGGGGACAGCCCCAGCATTTT,CASSLKTGGRGQPQHF
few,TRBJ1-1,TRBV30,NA,TGTGCCTGGAGTCCCGGGACTGTGGCTGAAGCTTTCTTT,CAWSPGTVAEAFF
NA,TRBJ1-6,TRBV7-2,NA,TGTGCCAGCAGCTTAGGGGGGGGCCCCCTCCACTTT,CASSLGGGPLHF
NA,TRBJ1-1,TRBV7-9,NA,TGTGCCAGCAGCCCGACGAGCGGGGTCGGTGAAGCTTTCTTT,CASSPTSGVGEAFF
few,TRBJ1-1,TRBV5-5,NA,TGTGCCAGCAGCGGAGTAGGACAGCTCAACACTGAAGCTTTCTTT,CASSGVGQLNTEAFF
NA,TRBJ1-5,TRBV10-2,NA,TGCGCCAGCAGTGTACAGGGAAGCGGCAATCAGCCCCAGCATTTT,CASSVQGSGNQPQHF
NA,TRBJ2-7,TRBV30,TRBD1,TGTGCCTGGAGTGTACGGACAGGGGGTCCCTACGAGCAGTACTTC,CAWSVRTGGPYEQYF
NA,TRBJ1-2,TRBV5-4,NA,TGTGCCAGCAGCCGACGAAGAGGGAGCCTTACTAACTATGGCTACACCTTC,CASSRRRGSLTNYGYTF
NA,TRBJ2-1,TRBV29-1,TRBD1,TGCAGCGTTGAAGATTGGACAGGGGCCGTAGATGAGCAGTTCTTC,CSVEDWTGAVDEQFF
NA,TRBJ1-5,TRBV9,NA,TGTGCCAGCAGCGTAGCTACAGGTCAGCCCCAGCATTTT,CASSVATGQPQHF
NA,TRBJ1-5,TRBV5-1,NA,TGCGCCAGCAGCTTGGAAGGGGGCAATCAGCCCCAGCATTTT,CASSLEGGNQPQHF
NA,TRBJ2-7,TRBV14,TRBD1,TGTGCCAGCAGCCCGGGACAGGCCTACGAGCAGTACTTC,CASSPGQAYEQYF
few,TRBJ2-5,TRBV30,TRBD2,TGTGCCTGGAGTGTCCCGAGCGGGGGCCTCCAAGAGACCCAGTACTTC,CAWSVPSGGLQETQYF
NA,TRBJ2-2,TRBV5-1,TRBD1,TGCGCCAGCAGGGGACAGGCCAACACCGGGGAGCTGTTTTTT,CASRGQANTGELFF
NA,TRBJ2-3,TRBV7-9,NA,TGTGCCAGCAGCTTAGAACGGGGGTCCACAGATACGCAGTATTTT,CASSLERGSTDTQYF
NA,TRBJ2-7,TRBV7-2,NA,TGTGCCAGCAGCCCTCGGCCGGACGGGACCTACGAGCAGTACTTC,CASSPRPDGTYEQYF
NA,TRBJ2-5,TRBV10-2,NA,TGCGCCAGCAGTCCGTGGACCGCAAGGGGGCAAGAGACCCAGTACTTC,CASSPWTARGQETQYF
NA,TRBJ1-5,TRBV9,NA,TGTGCCAGCAGTGAAGGAGGAAGCAATCAGCCCCAGCATTTT,CASSEGGSNQPQHF
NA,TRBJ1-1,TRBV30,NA,TGTGCCTGGAGTGTAAGCGGGACTGAAGCTTTCTTT,CAWSVSGTEAFF
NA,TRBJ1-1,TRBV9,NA,TGTGCCAGCAGCACAAGAGGAGGTCTGAACACTGAAGCTTTCTTT,CASSTRGGLNTEAFF
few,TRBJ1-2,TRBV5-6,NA,TGTGCCAGCAGCTTAACCGGGAGAGGCTATGGCTACACCTTC,CASSLTGRGYGYTF
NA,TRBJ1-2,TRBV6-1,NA,TGTGCCAGCAGTGAATTAGCTAACTATGGCTACACCTTC,CASSELANYGYTF
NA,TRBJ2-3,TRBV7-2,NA,TGTGCCAGCAGCTCCCCCGTCTACACAGATACGCAGTATTTT,CASSSPVYTDTQYF
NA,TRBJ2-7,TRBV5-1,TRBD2,TGCGCCAGCAGCTTGGATCCGGGAGGGTTCTACGAGCAGTACTTC,CASSLDPGGFYEQYF
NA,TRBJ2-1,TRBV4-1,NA,TGCGCCAGCAGCCATGGTTTCAGGAGGGGGGGGGCCCACAATGAGCAGTTCTTC,CASSHGFRRGGAHNEQFF
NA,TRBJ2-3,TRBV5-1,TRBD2,TGCGCCAGCAGCTTGATGAGCGGGGTCAGCACAGATACGCAGTATTTT,CASSLMSGVSTDTQYF
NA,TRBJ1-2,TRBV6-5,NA,TGTGCCAGCAGCCCCCGTAGGGAGGGGAACTATGGCTACACCTTC,CASSPRREGNYGYTF
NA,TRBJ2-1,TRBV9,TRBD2,TGTGCCAGCAGCCCTCTTGGGAGCGGGGGGGCCCATGAGCAGTTCTTC,CASSPLGSGGAHEQFF
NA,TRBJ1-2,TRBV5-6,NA,TGTGCCAGCAGCTTGGTGGGCCCCAACTATGGCTACACCTTC,CASSLVGPNYGYTF
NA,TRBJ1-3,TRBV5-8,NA,TGTGCCAGCAGCTTGGAGGCAGGCTCTGGAAACACCATATATTTT,CASSLEAGSGNTIYF
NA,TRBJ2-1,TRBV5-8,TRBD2,TGTGCCAGCCCAGCCTCAGGACTAGCGGGGGCCAGCTCCTACAATGAGCAGTTCTTC,CASPASGLAGASSYNEQFF